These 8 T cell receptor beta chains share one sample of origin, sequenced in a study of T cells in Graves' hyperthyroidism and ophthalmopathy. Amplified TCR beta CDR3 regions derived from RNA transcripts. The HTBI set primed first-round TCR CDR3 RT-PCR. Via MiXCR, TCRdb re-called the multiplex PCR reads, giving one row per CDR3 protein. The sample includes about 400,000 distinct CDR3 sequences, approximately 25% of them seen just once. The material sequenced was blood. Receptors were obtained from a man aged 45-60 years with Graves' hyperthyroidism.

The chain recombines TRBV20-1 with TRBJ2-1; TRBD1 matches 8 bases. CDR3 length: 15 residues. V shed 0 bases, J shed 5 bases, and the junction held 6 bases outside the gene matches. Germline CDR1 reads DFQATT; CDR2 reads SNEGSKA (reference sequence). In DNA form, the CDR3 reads TGCAGTGCTAGAGATTTAGGGACAGGCAACAATGAGCAGTTCTTC. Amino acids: CSARDLGTGNNEQFF.

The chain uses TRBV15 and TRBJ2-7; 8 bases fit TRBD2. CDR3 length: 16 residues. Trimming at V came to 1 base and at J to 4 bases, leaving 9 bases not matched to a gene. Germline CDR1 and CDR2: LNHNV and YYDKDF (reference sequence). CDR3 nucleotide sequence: TGTGCCACCAGCAGAGTCGGGACGGGAGGGCAATACGAGCAGTACTTC. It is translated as CATSRVGTGGQYEQYF.

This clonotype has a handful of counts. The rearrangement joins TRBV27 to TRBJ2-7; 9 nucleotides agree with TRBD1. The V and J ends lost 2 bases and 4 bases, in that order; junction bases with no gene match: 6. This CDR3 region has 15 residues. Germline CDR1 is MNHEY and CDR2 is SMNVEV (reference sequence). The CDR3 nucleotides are TGTGCCAGCAGTTTACGCGGACAGGGGTTTTACGAGCAGTACTTC. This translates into CASSLRGQGFYEQYF.

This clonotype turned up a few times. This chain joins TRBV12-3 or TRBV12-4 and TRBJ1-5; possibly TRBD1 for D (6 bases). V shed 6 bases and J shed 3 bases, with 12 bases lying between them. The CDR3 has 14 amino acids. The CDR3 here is CASSSTGFNQPQHF. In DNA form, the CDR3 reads TGTGCCAGCAGCTCTACAGGGTTCAATCAGCCCCAGCATTTT.

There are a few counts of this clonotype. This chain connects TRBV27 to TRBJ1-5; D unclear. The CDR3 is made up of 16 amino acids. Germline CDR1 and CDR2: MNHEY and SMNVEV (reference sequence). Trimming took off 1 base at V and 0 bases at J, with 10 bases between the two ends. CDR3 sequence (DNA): TGTGCCAGCAGTTTATTGGGTGGAAATAGCAATCAGCCCCAGCATTTT. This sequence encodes CASSLLGGNSNQPQHF.

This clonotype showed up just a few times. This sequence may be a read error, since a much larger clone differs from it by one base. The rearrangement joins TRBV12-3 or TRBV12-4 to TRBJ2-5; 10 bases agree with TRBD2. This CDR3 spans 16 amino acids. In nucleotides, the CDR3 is TGTGCCAGCGGTTTAGGGCTAGCGGGAGCAGAAGAGACCCAGTACTTC. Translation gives CASGLGLAGAEETQYF.

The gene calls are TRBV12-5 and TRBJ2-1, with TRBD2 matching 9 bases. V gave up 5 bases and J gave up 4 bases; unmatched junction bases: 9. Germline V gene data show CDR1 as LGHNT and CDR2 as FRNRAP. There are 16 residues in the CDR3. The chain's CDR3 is CASGPRAGGPYNEQFF. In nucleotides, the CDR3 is TGTGCTAGTGGTCCCCGTGCGGGAGGGCCTTACAATGAGCAGTTCTTC.

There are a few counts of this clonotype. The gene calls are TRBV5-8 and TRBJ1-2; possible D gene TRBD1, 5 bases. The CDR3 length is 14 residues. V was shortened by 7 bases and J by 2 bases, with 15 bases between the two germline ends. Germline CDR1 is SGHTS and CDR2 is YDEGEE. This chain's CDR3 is CASWGDRGNYGYTF. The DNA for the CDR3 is TGTGCCAGCTGGGGGGACCGGGGGAACTATGGCTACACCTTC.